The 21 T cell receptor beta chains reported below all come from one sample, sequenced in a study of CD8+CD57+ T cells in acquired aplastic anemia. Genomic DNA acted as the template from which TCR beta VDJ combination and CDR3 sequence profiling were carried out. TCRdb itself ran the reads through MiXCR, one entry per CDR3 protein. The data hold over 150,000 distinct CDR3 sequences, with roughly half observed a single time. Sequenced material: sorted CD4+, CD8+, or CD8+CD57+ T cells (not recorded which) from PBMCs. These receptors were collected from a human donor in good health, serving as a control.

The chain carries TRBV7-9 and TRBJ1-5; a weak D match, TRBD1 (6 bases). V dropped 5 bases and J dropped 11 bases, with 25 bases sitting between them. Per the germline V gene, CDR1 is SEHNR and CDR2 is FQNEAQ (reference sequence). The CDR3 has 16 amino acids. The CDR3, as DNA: TGTGCCAGCAGCCACCTGACTAGCGGGGGGCGCAAGGCCCAGCATTTT. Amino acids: CASSHLTSGGRKAQHF. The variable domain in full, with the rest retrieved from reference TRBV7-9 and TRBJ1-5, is DTGVSQNPRHKITKRGQNVTFRCDPISEHNRLYWYRQTLGQGPEFLTYFQNEAQLEKSRLLSDRFSAERPKGSFSTLEIQRTEQGDSAMYLCASSHLTSGGRKAQHFGDGTRLSIL.

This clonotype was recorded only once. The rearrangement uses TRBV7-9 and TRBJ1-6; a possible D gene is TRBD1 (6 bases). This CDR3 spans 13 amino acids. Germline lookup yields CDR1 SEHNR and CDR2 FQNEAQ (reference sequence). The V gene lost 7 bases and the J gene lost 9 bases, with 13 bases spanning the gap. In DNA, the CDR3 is TGTGCCAGCATGGGCAGGGGAACTTCACCCCTCCACTTT. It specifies CASMGRGTSPLHF.

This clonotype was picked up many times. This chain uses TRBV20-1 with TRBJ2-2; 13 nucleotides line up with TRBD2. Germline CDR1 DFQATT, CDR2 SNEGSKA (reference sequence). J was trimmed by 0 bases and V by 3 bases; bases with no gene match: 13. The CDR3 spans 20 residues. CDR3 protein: CSARPWTSGGTLANTGELFF. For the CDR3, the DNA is TGCAGTGCTAGGCCTTGGACTAGCGGGGGTACCCTTGCGAACACCGGGGAGCTGTTTTTT.

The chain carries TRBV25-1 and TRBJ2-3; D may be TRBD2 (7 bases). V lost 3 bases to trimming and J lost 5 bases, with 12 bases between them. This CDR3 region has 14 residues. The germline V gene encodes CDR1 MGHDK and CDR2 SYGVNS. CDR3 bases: TGTGCCAGCAGTGATCGAAGGGGGGGAGATACGCAGTATTTT. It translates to CASSDRRGGDTQYF.

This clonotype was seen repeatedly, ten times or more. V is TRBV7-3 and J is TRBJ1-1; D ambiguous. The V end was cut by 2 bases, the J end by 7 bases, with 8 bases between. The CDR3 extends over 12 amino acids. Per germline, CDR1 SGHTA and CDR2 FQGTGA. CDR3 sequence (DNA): TGTGCCAGCAGCTTAGGCGGCGGTGAAGCTTTCTTT. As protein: CASSLGGGEAFF. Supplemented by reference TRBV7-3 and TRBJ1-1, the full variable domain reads GAGVSQTPSNKVTEKGKYVELRCDPISGHTALYWYRQSLGQGPEFLIYFQGTGAADDSGLPNDRFFAVRPEGSVSTLKIQRTERGDSAVYLCASSLGGGEAFFGQGTRLTVV.

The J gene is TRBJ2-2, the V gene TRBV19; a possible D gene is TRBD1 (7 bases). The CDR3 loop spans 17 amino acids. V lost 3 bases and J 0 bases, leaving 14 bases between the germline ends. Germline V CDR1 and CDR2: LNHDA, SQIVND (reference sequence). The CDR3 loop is CASSIQGGGTNTGELFF. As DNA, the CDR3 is TGTGCCAGTAGTATCCAGGGGGGAGGCACGAACACCGGGGAGCTGTTTTTT.

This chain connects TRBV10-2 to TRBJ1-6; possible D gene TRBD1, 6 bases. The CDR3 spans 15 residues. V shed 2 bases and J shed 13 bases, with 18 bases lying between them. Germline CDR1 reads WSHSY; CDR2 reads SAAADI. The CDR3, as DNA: TGCGCCAGCAGTGAGGACCTGCTAGGGGGATATCCCCTCCACTTT. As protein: CASSEDLLGGYPLHF.

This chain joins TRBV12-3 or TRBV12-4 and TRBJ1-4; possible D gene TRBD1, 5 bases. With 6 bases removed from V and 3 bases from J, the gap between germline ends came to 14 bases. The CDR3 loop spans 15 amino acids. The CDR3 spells CASRREGRSNEKLFF. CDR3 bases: TGTGCCAGCAGGAGAGAGGGGCGATCTAATGAAAAACTGTTTTTT.

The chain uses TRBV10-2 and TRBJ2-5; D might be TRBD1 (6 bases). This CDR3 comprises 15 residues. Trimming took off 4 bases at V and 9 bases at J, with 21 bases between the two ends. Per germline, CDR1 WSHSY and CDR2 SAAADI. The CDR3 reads CASSGGTGQNQPQYF. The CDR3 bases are TGCGCCAGCAGTGGAGGAACAGGGCAGAATCAGCCCCAGTACTTC.

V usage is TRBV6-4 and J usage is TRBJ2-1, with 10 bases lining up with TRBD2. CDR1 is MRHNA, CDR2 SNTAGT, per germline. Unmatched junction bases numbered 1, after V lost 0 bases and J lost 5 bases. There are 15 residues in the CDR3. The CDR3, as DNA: TGTGCCAGCAGTGACTCAGCGGGGGGGCACAATGAGCAGTTCTTC. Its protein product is CASSDSAGGHNEQFF.

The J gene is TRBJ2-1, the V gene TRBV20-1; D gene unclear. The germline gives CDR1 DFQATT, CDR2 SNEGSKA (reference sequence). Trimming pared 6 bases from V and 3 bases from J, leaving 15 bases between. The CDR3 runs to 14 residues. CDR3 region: CSARSVQRYNEQFF. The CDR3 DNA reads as TGCAGTGCCAGAAGTGTGCAGCGCTACAATGAGCAGTTCTTC.

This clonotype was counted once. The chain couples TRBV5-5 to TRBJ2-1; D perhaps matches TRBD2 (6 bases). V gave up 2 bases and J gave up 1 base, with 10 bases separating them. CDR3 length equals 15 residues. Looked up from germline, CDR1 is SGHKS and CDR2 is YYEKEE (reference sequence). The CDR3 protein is CASSFRDSSYNEQFF. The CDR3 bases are TGTGCCAGCAGCTTTCGGGACTCTTCCTACAATGAGCAGTTCTTC.

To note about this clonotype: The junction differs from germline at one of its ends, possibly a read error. The CDR3 protein is CTTSRDTGQGAFF. In DNA, the CDR3 is TGTACCACCAGCAGAGATACGGGACAGGGGGCTTTCTTT. The J gene is TRBJ1-1, the V gene TRBV15; 10 bases map to TRBD1. This CDR3 has 13 residues. Per the germline V gene, CDR1 is LNHNV and CDR2 is YYDKDF (reference sequence).

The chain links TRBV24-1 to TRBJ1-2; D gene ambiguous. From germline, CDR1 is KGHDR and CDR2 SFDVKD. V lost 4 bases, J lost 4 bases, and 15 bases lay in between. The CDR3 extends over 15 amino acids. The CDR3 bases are TGTGCCACCAGTGACGCCGGGCCCCAGCCCTATGGCTACACCTTC. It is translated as CATSDAGPQPYGYTF.

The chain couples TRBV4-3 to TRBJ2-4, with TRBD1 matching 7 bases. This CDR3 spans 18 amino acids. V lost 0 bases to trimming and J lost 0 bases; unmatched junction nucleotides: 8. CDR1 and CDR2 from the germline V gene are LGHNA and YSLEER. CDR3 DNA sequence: TGCGCCAGCAGCCAAGAAGGGGGCGGGTCTATAGCCAAAAACATTCAGTACTTC. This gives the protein CASSQEGGGSIAKNIQYF.

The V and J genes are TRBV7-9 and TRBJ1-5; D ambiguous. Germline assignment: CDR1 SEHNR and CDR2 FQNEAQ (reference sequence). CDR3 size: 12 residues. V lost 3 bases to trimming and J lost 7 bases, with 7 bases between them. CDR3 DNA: TGTGCCAGCAGCTTTAGCTCCCAGCCCCAGCATTTT. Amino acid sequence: CASSFSSQPQHF.

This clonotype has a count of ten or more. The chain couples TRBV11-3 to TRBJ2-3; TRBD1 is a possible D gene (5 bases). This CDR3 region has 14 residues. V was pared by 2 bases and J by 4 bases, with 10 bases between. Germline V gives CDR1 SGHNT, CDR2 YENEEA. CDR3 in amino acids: CASSLQGSADTQYF. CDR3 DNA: TGTGCCAGCAGCTTACAGGGATCTGCAGATACGCAGTATTTT.

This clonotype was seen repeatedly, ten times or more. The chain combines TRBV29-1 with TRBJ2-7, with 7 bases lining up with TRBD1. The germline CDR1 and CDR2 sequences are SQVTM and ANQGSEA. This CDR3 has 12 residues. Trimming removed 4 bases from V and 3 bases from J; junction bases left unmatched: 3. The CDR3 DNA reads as TGCAGCGTTGCCGGGACAGACTACGAGCAGTACTTC. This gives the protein CSVAGTDYEQYF.

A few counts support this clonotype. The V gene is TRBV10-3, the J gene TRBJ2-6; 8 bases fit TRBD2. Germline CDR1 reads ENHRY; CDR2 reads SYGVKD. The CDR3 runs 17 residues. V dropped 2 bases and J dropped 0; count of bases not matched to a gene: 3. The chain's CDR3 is CAISEAGGYSGANVLTF. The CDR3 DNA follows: TGTGCCATCAGTGAGGCGGGGGGTTACTCTGGGGCCAACGTCCTGACTTTC.

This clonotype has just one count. For the CDR3, the DNA is TGTGCCAGCAGTGACGAAGCGGGGTCCTCCTACGAGCAGTACTTC. The encoded protein is CASSDEAGSSYEQYF. The rearrangement joins TRBV6-5 to TRBJ2-7; TRBD2 agrees at 7 bases. V was pared by 5 bases and J by 0 bases, with 7 bases of the junction left unmatched. CDR3 size: 15 residues. Germline loops: CDR1 MNHEY, CDR2 SVGAGI.

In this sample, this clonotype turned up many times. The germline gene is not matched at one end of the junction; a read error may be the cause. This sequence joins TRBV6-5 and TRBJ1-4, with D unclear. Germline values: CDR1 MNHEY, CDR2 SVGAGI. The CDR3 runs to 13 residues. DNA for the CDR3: TGTGCCAGCAGGTCAGGCTCACAGCAGGCTTCGGTGTTT. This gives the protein CASRSGSQQASVF.